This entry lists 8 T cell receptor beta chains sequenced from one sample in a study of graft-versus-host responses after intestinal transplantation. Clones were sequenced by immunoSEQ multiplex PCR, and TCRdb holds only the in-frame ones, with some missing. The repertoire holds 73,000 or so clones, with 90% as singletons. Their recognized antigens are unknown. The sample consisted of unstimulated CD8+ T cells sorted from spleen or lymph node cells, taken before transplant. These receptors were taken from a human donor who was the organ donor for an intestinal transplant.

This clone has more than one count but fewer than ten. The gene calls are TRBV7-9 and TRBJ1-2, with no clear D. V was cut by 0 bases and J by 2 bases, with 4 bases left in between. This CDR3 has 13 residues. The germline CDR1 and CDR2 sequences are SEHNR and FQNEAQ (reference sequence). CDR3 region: CASSLASNYGYTF. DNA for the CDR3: TGTGCCAGCAGCTTAGCGAGCAACTATGGCTACACCTTC.

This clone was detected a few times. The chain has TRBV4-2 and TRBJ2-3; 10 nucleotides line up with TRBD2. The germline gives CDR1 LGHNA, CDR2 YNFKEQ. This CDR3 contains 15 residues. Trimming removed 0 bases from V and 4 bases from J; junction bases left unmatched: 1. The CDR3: CASSQDSGGPDTQYF. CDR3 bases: TGTGCCAGCAGCCAAGATAGCGGGGGGCCAGATACGCAGTATTTT.

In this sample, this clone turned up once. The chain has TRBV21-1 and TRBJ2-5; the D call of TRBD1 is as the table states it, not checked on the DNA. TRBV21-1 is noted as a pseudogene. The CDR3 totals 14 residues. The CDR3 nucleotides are TGTGCCATACGGACAGGGCCGACCCAAGAGACCCAGTACTTC. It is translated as CAIRTGPTQETQYF.

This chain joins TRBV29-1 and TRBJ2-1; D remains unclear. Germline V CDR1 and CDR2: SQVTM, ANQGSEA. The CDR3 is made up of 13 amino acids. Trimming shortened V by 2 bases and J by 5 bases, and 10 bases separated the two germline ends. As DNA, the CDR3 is TGCAGCGTTGAATTTTTCCGGGACAATGAGCAGTTCTTC. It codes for CSVEFFRDNEQFF.

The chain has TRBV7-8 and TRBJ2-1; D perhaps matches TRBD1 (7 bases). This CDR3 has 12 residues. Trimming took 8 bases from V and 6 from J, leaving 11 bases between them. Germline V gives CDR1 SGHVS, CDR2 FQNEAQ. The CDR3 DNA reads TGTGCCAGCCACCAGGGGGGCAATGAGCAGTTCTTC. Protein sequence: CASHQGGNEQFF.

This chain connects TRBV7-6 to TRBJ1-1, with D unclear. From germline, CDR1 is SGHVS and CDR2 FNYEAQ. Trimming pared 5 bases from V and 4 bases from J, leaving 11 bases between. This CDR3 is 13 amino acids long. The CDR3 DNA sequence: TGTGCCAGCAGCCCCGAGGTTGGCACTGAAGCTTTCTTT. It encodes CASSPEVGTEAFF.

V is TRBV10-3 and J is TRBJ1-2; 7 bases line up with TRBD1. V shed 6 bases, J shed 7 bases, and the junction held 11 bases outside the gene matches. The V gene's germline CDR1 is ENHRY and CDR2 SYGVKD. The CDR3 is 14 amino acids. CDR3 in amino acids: CAISYYRGKGGYTF. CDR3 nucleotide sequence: TGTGCCATCAGCTACTACAGGGGTAAAGGTGGCTACACCTTC.

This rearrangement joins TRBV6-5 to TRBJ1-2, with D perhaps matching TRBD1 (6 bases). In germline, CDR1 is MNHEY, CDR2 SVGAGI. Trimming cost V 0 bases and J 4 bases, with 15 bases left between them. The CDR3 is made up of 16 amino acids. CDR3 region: CASSYSAADRFYGYTF. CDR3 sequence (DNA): TGTGCCAGCAGTTACTCCGCCGCGGACAGATTCTATGGCTACACCTTC.